The following is a TCR beta chain sequence with its context. This sample is drawn from a study of cytomegalovirus exposure and HLA in healthy donors. Study at large: The early release's HLA-typed donors yielded roughly 85 million unique TCRs.

13 Jbeta primers and 60 Vbeta primers were used for the PCR. Sequenced by immunoSEQ multiplex PCR; TCRdb stores in-frame clones only, minus some. Of roughly 130,000 clones listed, 55% to 75% are singletons. After removal of 1 base from V and 5 bases from J, the junction contained 13 bases not matched to a gene. The CDR3 loop spans 18 amino acids. Germline values: CDR1 GTSNPN, CDR2 SVGIG (reference sequence). Sequenced sample: PBMCs. This clonotype was obtained from a human donor in good health. The J gene is TRBJ2-2, the V gene TRBV30, with TRBD2 matching over 10 bases. CDR3 region: CAWSGDRQPLAGTGELFF. In DNA, the CDR3 is TGTGCCTGGAGTGGAGACAGGCAACCACTAGCGGGGACCGGGGAGCTGTTTTTT.